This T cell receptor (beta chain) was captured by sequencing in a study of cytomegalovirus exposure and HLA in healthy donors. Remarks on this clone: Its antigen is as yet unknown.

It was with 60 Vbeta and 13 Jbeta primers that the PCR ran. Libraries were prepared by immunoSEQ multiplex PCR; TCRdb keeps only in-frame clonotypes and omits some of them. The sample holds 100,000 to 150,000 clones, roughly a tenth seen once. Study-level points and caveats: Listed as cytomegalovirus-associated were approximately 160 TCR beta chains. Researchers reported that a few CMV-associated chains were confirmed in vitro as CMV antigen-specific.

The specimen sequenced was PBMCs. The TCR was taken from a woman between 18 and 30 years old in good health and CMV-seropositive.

DNA for the CDR3: TGTGCCAGCAGCAATCAGGCAACCTACAATGAGCAGTTCTTC. Encoded protein: CASSNQATYNEQFF. The chain recombines TRBV27 with TRBJ2-1; D unclear. The V end was cut by 6 bases, the J end by 2 bases, with 11 bases between. Germline assignment: CDR1 MNHEY and CDR2 SMNVEV (reference sequence). This CDR3 is built from 14 residues.